The T cell receptor beta chain described here comes from a study of T cells after yellow fever vaccination. Study-wide results and limits: FACS-sorted repertoires could harbor abundant contaminating bulk-population clonotypes. Clones from primary vaccination mostly reappeared after the booster (around 96% CD4, under 90% CD8).

V was pared by 4 bases and J by 1 base, with 10 bases of the junction left unmatched. The CDR3 is 17 amino acids. Germline V lookup: CDR1 LGHNA, CDR2 YSLEER. TCRdb processed the 5' RACE reads anew with MiXCR; each CDR3 protein has one entry. The sample contains a few hundred thousand distinct CDR3 sequences, roughly 8.3% of which appear only once. As to this clonotype: As yet, its antigen is unknown.

The chain joins TRBV4-3 to TRBJ2-3; 8 nucleotides match TRBD2. This clonotype was sampled from a man in his late teens or twenties who received the YFV17D yellow fever vaccine. Sequences were derived from PBMCs, sampled about 41 days after the first yellow fever vaccination. CDR3 DNA: TGCGCCAGCAGCCCTCCCATCCGGGGGGGACGCACAGATACGCAGTATTTT. Translation: CASSPPIRGGRTDTQYF.